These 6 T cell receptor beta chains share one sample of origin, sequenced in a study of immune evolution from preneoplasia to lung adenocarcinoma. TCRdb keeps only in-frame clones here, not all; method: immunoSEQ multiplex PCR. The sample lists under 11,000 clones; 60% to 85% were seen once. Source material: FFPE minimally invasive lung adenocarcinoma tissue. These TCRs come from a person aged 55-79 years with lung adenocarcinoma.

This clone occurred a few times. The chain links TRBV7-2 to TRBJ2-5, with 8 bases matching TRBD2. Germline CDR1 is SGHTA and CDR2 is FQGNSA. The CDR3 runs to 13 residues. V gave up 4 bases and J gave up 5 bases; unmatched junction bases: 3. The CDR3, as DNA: TGTGCCAGCAGCTCGGGGGGGAAGGAGACCCAGTACTTC. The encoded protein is CASSSGGKETQYF.

The DNA for the CDR3 is TGTGCCAGCAGCTCAAGAGTAGGGGGGGACTACTCCGAGCAGTACTTC. This codes for CASSSRVGGDYSEQYF. The chain uses TRBV9 and TRBJ2-7, with D possibly matching TRBD2 (7 bases). Between the trimmed V and J ends, which lost 4 bases and 6 bases, there was a span of 23 bases. This CDR3 has 16 amino acids. CDR1 is SGDLS, CDR2 YYNGEE, per germline.

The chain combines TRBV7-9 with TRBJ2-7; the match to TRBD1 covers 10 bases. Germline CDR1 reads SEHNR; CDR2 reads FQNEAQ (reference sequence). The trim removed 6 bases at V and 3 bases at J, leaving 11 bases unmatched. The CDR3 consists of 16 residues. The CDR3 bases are TGTGCCAGCAGAAATACCGGGACAGGGGTGTACTACGAGCAGTACTTC. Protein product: CASRNTGTGVYYEQYF.

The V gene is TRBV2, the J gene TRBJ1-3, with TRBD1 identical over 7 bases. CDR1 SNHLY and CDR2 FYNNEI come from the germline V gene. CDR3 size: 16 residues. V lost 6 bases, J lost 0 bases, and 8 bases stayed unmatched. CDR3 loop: CASRRDSFISGNTIYF. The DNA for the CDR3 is TGTGCCAGCAGGCGGGACAGCTTTATCTCTGGAAACACCATATATTTT.

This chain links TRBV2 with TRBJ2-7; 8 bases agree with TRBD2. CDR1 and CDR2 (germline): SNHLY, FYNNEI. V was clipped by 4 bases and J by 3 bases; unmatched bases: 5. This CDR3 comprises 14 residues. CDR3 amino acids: CASSGRGAGYEQYF. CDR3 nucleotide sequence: TGTGCCAGCAGTGGGCGGGGGGCCGGCTACGAGCAGTACTTC.

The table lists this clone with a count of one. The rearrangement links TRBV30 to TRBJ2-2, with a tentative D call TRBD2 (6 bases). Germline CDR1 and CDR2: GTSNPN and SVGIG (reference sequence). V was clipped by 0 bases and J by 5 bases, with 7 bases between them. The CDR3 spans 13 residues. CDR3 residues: CAWSVRETGELFF. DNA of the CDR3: TGTGCCTGGAGTGTACGGGAGACCGGGGAGCTGTTTTTT. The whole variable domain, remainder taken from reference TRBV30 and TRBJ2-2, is SQTIHQWPATLVQPVGSPLSLECTVEGTSNPNLYWYRQAAGRGLQLLFYSVGIGQISSEVPQNLSASRPQDRQFILSSKKLLLSDSGFYLCAWSVRETGELFFGEGSRLTVL.